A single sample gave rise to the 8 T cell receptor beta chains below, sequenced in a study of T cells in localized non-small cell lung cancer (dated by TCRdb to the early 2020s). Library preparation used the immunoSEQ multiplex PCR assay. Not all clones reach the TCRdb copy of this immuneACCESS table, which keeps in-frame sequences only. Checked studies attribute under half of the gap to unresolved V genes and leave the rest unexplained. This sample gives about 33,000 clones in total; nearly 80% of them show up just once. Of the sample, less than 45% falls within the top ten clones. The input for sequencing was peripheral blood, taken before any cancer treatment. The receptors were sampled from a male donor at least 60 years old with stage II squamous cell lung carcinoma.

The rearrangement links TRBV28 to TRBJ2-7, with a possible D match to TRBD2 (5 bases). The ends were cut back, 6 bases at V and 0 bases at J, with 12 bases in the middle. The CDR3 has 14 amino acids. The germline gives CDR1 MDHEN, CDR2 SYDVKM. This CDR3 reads CASRSSGSSYEQYF. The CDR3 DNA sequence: TGTGCCAGCAGGTCGAGCGGAAGCTCCTACGAGCAGTACTTC.

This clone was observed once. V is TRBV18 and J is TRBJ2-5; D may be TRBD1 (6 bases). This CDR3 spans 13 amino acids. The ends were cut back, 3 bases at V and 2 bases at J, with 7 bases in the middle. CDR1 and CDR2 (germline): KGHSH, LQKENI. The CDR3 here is CASSPGQQETQYF. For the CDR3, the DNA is TGTGCCAGCTCACCGGGACAACAAGAGACCCAGTACTTC.

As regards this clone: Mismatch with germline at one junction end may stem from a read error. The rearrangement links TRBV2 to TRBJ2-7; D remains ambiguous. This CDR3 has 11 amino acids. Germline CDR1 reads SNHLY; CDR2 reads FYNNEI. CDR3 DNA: TGTGCCAGCAGTGGCACCGGCCCAATGGACTTC. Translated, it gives CASSGTGPMDF. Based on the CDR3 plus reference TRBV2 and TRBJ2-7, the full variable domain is EPEVTQTPSHQVTQMGQEVILRCVPISNHLYFYWYRQILGQKVEFLVSFYNNEISEKSEIFDDQFSVERPDGSNFTLKIRSTKLEDSAMYFCASSGTGPMDFGPGTRLTVT.

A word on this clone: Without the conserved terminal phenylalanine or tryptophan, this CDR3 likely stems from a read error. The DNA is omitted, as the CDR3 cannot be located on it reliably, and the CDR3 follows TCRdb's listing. CDR3 loop: CASSEAATVPV. The chain carries TRBV6-1 and TRBJ1-1. Germline V gene data show CDR1 as MNHNS and CDR2 as SASEGT. Inclusive of both ends, the CDR3 amounts to 11 amino acids.

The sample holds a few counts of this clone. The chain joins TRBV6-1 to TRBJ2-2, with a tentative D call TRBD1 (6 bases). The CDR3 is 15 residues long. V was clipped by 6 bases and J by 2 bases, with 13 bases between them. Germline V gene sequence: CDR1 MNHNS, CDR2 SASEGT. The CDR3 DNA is TGTGCCAGCAGCCTGGGGACATATAACACCGGGGAGCTGTTTTTT. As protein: CASSLGTYNTGELFF.

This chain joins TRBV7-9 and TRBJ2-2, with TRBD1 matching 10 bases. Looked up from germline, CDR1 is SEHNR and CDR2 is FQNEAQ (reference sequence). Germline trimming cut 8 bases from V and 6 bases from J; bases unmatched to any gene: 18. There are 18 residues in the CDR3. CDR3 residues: CASGPSSPGQGSAGELFF. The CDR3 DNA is TGTGCCAGCGGGCCGAGCTCCCCGGGACAGGGGAGCGCCGGGGAGCTGTTTTTT.

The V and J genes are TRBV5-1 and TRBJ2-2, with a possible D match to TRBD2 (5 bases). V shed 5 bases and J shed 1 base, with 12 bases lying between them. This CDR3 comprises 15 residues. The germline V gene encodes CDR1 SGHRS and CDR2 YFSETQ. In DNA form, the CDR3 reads TGCGCCAGCAGGTTACTAGTGGGGAACACCGGGGAGCTGTTTTTT. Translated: CASRLLVGNTGELFF.

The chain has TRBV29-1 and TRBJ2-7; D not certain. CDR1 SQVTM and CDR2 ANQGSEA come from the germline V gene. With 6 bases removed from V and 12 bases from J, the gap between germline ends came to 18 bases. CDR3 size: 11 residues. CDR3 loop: CSVGWTLVPYF. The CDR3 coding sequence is TGCAGCGTCGGATGGACGTTGGTTCCGTACTTC.